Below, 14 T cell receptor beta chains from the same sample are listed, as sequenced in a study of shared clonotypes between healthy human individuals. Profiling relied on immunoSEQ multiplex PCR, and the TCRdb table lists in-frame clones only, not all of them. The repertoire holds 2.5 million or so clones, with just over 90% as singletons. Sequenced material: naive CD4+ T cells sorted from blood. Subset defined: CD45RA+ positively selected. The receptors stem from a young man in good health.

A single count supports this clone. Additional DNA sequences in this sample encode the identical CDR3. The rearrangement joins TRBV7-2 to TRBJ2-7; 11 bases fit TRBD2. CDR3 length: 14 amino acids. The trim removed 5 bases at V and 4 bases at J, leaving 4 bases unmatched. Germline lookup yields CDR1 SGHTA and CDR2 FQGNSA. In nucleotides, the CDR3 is TGTGCCAGCAGCCGAGGACTAGCGGGTTACGAGCAGTACTTC. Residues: CASSRGLAGYEQYF.

CDR3 amino acids: CAWSSGAHEQYF. The CDR3 DNA is TGTGCCTGGAGTTCCGGGGCCCACGAGCAGTACTTC. The rearrangement uses TRBV30 and TRBJ2-7; tentatively, D is TRBD1 or TRBD2 (5 bases each). The CDR3 is 12 residues long. The germline V gene encodes CDR1 GTSNPN and CDR2 SVGIG (reference sequence). Trimming removed 2 bases at V and 5 bases at J, with 10 bases between. Variable domain in full (rest from reference TRBV30 and TRBJ2-7): SQTIHQWPATLVQPVGSPLSLECTVEGTSNPNLYWYRQAAGRGLQLLFYSVGIGQISSEVPQNLSASRPQDRQFILSSKKLLLSDSGFYLCAWSSGAHEQYFGPGTRLTVT.

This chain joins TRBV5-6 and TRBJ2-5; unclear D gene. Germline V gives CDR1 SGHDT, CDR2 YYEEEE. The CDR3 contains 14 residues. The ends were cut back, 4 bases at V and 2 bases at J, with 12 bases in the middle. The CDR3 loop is CASSLRTPQETQYF. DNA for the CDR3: TGTGCCAGCAGCCTCCGGACCCCACAAGAGACCCAGTACTTC.

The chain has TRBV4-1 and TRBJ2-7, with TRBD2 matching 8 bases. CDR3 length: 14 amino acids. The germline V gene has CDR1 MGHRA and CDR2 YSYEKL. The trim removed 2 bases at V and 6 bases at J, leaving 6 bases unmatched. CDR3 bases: TGCGCCAGCAGCCAATGGACTAGCCGGGGCGAGCAGTACTTC. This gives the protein CASSQWTSRGEQYF.

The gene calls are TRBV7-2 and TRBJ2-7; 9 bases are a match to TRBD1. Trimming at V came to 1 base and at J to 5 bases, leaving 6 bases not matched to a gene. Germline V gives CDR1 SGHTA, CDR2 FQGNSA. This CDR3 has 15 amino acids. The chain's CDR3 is CASSLDRDRAHEQYF. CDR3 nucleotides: TGTGCCAGCAGCTTAGATCGGGACAGGGCCCACGAGCAGTACTTC. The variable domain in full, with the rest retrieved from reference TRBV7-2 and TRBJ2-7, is GAGVSQSPSNKVTEKGKDVELRCDPISGHTALYWYRQSLGQGLEFLIYFQGNSAPDKSGLPSDRFSAERTGGSVSTLTIQRTQQEDSAVYLCASSLDRDRAHEQYFGPGTRLTVT.

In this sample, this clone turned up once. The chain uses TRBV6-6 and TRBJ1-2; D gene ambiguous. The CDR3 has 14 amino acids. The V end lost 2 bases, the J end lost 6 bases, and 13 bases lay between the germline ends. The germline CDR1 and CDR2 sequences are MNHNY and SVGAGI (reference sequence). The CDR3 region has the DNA TGTGCCAGCAGTTACGGGCAGGTGGGCAATGGCTACACCTTC. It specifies CASSYGQVGNGYTF.

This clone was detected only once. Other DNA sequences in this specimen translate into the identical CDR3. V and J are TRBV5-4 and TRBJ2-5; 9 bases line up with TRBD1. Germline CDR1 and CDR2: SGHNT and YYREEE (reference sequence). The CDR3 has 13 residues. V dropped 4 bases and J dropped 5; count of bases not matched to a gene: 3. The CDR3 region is CASSRDRVETQYF. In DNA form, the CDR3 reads TGTGCCAGCAGCCGGGACAGGGTTGAGACCCAGTACTTC.

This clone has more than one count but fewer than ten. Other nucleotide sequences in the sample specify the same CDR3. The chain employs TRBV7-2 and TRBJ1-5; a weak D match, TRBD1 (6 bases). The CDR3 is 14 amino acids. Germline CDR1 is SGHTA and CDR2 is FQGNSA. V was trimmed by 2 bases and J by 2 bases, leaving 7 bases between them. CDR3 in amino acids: CASSLSGGNQPQHF. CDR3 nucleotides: TGTGCCAGCAGCTTATCAGGGGGCAATCAGCCCCAGCATTTT.

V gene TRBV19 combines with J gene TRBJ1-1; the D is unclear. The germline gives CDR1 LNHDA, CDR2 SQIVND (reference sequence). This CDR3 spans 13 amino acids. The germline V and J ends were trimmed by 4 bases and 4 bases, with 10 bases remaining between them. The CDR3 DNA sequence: TGTGCCAGTAGTAGAGGAGGGAGCACTGAAGCTTTCTTT. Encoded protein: CASSRGGSTEAFF.

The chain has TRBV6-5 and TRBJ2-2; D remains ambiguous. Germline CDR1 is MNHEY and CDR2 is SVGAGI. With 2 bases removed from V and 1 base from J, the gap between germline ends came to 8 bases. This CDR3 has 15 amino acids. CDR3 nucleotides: TGTGCCAGCAGTTACGGAGAACGGAACACCGGGGAGCTGTTTTTT. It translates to CASSYGERNTGELFF.

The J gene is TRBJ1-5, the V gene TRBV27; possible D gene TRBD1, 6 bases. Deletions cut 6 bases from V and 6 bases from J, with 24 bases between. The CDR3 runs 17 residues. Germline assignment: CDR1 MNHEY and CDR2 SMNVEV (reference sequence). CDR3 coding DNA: TGTGCCAGCAGCTGCCCTGAACCGGGACATGGCAGTCAGCCCCAGCATTTT. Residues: CASSCPEPGHGSQPQHF.

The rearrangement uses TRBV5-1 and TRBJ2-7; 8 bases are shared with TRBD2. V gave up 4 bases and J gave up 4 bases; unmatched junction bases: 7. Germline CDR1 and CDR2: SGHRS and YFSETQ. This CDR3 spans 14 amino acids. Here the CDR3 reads CASSPPGGVYEQYF. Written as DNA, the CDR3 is TGCGCCAGCAGCCCCCCGGGGGGGGTGTACGAGCAGTACTTC.

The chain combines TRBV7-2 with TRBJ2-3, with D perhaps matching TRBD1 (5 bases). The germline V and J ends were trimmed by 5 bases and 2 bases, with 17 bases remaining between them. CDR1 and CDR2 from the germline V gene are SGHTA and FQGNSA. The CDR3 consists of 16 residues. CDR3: CASSRDSSTYTDTQYF. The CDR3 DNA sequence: TGTGCCAGCAGCCGTGACAGCTCAACTTACACAGATACGCAGTATTTT.

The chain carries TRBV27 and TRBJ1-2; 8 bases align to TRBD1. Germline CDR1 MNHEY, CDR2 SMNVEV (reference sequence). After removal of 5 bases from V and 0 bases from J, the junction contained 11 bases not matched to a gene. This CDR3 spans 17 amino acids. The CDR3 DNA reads TGTGCCAGCAGTGGATACAGGGGGGAAAGTGCTAACTATGGCTACACCTTC. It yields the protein CASSGYRGESANYGYTF.